The sequence of this T cell receptor beta chain was determined in a study of spatial heterogeneity in lung cancer. Sample time point: sample taken at primary tumor resection. TCRs were sequenced from unsorted whole RNA of tumor, nontumor lung or PBMC. The donors, around 72 patients with untreated early-stage non-small cell lung cancer, provided the samples. The CDR3 is 14 amino acids. Per the germline V gene, CDR1 is SGHRS and CDR2 is YFSETQ. V was shortened by 1 base and J by 4 bases, with 11 bases between the two germline ends. This clonotype has a count of ten or more. MiXCR was run by TCRdb on the 5' RACE reads, yielding one entry per CDR3 protein. This table holds under 25,000 distinct CDR3 sequences, just under 7% found once.

Sequenced material: PBMCs, taken at surgery. The source is a male donor with early-stage non-small cell lung cancer. The chain has TRBV5-1 and TRBJ1-1; D is undetermined. This CDR3 is CASSLLMPATEAFF. The CDR3 nucleotides read TGCGCCAGCAGCTTGCTGATGCCGGCCACTGAAGCTTTCTTT.